This T cell receptor (beta chain) was sequenced for a study of T-cell memory formation after mild COVID-19. Background on the study: TCR clusters were mostly donor specific.

MiXCR was run by TCRdb on the 5' RACE reads, yielding one entry per CDR3 protein. This table has 200,000 to 300,000 distinct CDR3 sequences, roughly 17% appearing once. The sequence was collected from a man younger than 35 who had mild COVID-19 (a few samples of this study predate the infection). Cell type and time point are not known. Sequenced input: PBMCs or a T cell subset sorted from them (not recorded which).

CDR3 sequence: CASSQGTDVKEQYF. CDR3 nucleotides: TGTGCCAGCTCCCAAGGGACGGACGTCAAGGAGCAGTACTTC. The chain recombines TRBV18 with TRBJ2-7; either TRBD1 or TRBD2 may fit D (5 bases each). Germline CDR1 reads KGHSH; CDR2 reads LQKENI. The CDR3 has 14 amino acids. Deletions cut 6 bases from V and 7 bases from J, with 19 bases between.